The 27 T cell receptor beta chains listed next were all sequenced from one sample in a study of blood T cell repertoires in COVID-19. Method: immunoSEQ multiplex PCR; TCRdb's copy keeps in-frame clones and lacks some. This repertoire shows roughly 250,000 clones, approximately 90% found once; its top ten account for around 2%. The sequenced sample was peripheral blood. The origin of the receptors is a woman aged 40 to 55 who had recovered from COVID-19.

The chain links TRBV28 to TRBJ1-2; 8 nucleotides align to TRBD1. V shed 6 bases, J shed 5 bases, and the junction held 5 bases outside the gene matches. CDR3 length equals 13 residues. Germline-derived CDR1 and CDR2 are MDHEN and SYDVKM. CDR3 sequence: CASSTGTGYGYTF. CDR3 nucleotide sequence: TGTGCCAGCAGCACCGGGACAGGTTATGGCTACACCTTC.

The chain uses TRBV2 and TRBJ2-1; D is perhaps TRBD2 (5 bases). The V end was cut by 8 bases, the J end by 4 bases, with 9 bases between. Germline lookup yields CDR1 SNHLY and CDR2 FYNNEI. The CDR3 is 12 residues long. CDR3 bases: TGTGCCAGCGGGAGCGATTACAATGAGCAGTTCTTC. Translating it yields CASGSDYNEQFF.

The DNA of the CDR3 is TGTGCCAGCAGCGTAGGGCTGACAGATACGCAGTATTTT. Its translation: CASSVGLTDTQYF. The genes are TRBV9 and TRBJ2-3; D unclear. The V end was cut by 0 bases, the J end by 3 bases, with 5 bases between. Germline assignment: CDR1 SGDLS and CDR2 YYNGEE. The CDR3 covers 13 residues.

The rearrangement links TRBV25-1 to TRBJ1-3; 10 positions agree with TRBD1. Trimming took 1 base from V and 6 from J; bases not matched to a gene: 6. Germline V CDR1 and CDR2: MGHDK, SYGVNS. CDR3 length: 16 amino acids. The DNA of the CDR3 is TGTGCCAGCAGTGAATGGGGACAGGGGTCGGCAAACACCATATATTTT. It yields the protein CASSEWGQGSANTIYF.

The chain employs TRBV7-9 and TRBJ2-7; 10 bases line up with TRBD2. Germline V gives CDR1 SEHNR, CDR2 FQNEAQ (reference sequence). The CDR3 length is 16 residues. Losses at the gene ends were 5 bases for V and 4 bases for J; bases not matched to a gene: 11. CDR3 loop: CASSPPRTSGPYEQYF. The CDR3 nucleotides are TGTGCCAGCAGCCCGCCCCGGACTAGCGGACCATACGAGCAGTACTTC.

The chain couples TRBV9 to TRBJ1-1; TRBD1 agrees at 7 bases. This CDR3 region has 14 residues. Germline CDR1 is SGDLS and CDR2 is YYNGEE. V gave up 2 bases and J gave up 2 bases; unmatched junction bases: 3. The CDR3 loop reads CASSVTGINTEAFF. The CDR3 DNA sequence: TGTGCCAGCAGCGTGACAGGGATAAACACTGAAGCTTTCTTT.

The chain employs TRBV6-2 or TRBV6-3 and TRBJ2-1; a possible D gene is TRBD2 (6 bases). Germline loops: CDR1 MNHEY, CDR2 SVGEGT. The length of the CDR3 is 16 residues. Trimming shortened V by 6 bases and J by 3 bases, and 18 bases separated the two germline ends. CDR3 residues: CASSRRAGLNYNEQFF. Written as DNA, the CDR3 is TGTGCCAGCAGCCGTCGGGCGGGACTCAACTACAATGAGCAGTTCTTC.

CDR3: CASSSDRPGANVLTF. The CDR3, as DNA: TGTGCCAGTAGTTCAGACAGGCCTGGGGCCAACGTCCTGACTTTC. This sequence joins TRBV19 and TRBJ2-6; D is possibly TRBD1 (6 bases). This CDR3 comprises 15 residues. Germline V lookup: CDR1 LNHDA, CDR2 SQIVND (reference sequence). Trimming took off 5 bases at V and 2 bases at J, with 10 bases between the two ends.

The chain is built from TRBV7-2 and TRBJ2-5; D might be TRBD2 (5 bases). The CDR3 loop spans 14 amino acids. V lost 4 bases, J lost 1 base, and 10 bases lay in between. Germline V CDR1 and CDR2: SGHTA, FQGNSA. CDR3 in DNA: TGTGCCAGCAGCTCCAGCGGTACCCAAGAGACCCAGTACTTC. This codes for CASSSSGTQETQYF.

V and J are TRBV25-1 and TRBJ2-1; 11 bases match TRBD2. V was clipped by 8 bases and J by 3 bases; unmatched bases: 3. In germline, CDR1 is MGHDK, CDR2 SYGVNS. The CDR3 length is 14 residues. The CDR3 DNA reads TGTGCCAGCGGGACTAGCGGCTTCTACAATGAGCAGTTCTTC. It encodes CASGTSGFYNEQFF. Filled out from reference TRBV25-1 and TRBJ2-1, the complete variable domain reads EADIYQTPRYLVIGTGKKITLECSQTMGHDKMYWYQQDPGMELHLIHYSYGVNSTEKGDLSSESTVSRIRTEHFPLTLESARPSHTSQYLCASGTSGFYNEQFFGPGTRLTVL.

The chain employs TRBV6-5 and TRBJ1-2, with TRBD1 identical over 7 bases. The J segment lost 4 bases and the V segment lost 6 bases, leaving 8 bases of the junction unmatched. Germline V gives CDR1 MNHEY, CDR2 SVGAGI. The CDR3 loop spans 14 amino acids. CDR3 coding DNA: TGTGCCAGCAGGAGACAGGGCTCGAGCTATGGCTACACCTTC. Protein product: CASRRQGSSYGYTF.

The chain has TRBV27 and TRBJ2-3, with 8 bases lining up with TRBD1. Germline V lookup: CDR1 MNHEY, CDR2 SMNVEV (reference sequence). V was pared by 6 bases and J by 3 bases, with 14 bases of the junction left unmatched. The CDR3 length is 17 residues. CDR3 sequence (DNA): TGTGCCAGCAGCCCTAACCCACAGGGGGTATGGACAGATACGCAGTATTTT. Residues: CASSPNPQGVWTDTQYF.

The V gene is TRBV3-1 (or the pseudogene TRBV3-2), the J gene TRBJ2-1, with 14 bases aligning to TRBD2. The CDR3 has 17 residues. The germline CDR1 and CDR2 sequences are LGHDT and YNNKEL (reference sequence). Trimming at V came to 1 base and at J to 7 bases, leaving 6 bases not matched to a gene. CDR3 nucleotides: TGTGCCAGCAGCCAAGCCTTGAGGACTAGCGGGAGGAATGAGCAGTTCTTC. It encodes CASSQALRTSGRNEQFF.

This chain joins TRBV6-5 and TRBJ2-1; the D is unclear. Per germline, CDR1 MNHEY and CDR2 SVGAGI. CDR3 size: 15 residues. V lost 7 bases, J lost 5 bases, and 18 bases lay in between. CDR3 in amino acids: CASTPTANTNNEQFF. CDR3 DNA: TGTGCCAGCACCCCTACCGCTAACACTAACAATGAGCAGTTCTTC.

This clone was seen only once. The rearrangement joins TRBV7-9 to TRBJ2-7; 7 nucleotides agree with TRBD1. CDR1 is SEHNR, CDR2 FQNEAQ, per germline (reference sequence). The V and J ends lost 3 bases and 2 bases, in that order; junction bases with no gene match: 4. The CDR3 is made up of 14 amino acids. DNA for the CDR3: TGTGCCAGCAGCTTTCGGACAGGAACCTACGAGCAGTACTTC. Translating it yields CASSFRTGTYEQYF.

The CDR3 sequence is CAWSEGGGYGYTF. As DNA, the CDR3 is TGTGCCTGGAGTGAAGGCGGTGGGTATGGCTACACCTTC. This rearrangement joins TRBV30 to TRBJ1-2; D is uncertain. The CDR3 sequence is 13 residues long. Germline loops: CDR1 GTSNPN, CDR2 SVGIG (reference sequence). Deletions cut 1 base from V and 5 bases from J, with 11 bases between.

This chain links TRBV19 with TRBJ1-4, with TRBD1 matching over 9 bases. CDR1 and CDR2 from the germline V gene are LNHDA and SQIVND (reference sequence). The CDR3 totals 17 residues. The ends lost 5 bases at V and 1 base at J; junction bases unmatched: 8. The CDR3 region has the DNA TGTGCCAGTAGTCCGTCCCGGGACAGGGTAACTAATGAAAAACTGTTTTTT. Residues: CASSPSRDRVTNEKLFF.

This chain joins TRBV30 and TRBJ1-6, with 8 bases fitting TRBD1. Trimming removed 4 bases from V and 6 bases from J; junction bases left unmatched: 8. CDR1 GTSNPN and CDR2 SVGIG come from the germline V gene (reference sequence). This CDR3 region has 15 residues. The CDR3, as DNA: TGTGCCTGGACAGGGACAGGCGAGGGTAATTCACCCCTCCACTTT. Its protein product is CAWTGTGEGNSPLHF.

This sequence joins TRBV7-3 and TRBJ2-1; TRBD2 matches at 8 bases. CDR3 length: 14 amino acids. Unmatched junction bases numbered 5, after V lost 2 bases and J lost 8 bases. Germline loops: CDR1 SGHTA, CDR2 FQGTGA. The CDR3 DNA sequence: TGTGCCAGCAGCTTAGTCAGCGGGGGAGATGAGCAGTTCTTC. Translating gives CASSLVSGGDEQFF.

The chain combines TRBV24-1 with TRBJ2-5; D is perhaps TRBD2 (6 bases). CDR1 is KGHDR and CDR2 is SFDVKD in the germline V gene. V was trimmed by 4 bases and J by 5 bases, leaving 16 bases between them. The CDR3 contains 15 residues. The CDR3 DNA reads TGTGCCACCAGTGACCCGCGGGCAGGAGGGGAGACCCAGTACTTC. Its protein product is CATSDPRAGGETQYF.

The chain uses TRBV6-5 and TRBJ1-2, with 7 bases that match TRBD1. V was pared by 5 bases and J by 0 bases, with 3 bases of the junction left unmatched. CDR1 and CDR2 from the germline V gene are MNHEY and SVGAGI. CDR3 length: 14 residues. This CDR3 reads CASSNRGSNYGYTF. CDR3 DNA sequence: TGTGCCAGCAGTAACAGGGGTTCTAACTATGGCTACACCTTC.

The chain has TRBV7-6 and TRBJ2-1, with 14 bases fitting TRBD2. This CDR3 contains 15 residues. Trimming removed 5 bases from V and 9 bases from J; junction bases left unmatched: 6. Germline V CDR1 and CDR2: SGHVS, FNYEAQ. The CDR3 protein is CASSTGLAGAREQFF. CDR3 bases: TGTGCCAGCAGCACGGGACTAGCGGGAGCACGTGAGCAGTTCTTC.

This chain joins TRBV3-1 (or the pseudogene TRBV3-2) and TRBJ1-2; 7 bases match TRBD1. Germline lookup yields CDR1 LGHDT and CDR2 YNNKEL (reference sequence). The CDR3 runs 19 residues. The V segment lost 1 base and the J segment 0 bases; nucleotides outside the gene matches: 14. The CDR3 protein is CASSQASPGQSYTNYGYTF. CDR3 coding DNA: TGTGCCAGCAGCCAAGCATCACCGGGACAGAGTTACACTAACTATGGCTACACCTTC.

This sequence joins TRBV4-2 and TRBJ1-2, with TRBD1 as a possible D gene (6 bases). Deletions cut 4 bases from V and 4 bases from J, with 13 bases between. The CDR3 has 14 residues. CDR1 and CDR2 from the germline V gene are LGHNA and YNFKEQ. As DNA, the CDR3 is TGTGCCAGCAGCCCTCCCGGACAGAGCTATGGCTACACCTTC. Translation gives CASSPPGQSYGYTF.

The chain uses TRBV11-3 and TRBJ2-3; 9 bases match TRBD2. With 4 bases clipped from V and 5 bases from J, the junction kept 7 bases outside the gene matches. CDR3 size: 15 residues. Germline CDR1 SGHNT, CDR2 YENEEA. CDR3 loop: CASSSSGGPEDTQYF. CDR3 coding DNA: TGTGCCAGCAGCTCAAGCGGGGGGCCTGAAGATACGCAGTATTTT.

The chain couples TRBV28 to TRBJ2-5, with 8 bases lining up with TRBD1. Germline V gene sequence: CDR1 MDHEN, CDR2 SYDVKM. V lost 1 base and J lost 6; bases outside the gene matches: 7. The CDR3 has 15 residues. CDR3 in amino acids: CASSLLAGGRQTQYF. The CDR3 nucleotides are TGTGCCAGCAGTTTATTGGCAGGGGGCCGGCAGACCCAGTACTTC.

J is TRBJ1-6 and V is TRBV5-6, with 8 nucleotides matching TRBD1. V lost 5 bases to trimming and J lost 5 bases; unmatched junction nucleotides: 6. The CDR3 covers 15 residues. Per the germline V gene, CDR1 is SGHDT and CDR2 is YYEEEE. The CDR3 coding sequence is TGTGCCAGCAGTCTGGACAGGGAAGATAATTCACCCCTCCACTTT. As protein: CASSLDREDNSPLHF.